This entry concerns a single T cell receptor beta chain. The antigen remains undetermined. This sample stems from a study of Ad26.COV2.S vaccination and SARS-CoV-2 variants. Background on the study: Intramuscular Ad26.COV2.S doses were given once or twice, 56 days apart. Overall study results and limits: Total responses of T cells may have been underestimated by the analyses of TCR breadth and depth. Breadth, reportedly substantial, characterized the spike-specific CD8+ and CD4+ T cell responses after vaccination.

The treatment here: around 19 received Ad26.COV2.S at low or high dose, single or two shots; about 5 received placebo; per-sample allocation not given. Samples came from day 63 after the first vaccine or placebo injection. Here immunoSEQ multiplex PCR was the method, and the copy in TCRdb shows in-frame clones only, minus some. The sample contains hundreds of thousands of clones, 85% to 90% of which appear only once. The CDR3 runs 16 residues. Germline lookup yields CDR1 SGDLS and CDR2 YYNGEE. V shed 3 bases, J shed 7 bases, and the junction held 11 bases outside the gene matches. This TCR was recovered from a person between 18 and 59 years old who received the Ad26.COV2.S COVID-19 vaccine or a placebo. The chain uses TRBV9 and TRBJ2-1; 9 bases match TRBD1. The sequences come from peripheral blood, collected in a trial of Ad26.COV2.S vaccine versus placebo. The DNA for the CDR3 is TGTGCCAGCAGCGCACGAACCCGACAGGGGGGGAATGAGCAGTTCTTC. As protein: CASSARTRQGGNEQFF.